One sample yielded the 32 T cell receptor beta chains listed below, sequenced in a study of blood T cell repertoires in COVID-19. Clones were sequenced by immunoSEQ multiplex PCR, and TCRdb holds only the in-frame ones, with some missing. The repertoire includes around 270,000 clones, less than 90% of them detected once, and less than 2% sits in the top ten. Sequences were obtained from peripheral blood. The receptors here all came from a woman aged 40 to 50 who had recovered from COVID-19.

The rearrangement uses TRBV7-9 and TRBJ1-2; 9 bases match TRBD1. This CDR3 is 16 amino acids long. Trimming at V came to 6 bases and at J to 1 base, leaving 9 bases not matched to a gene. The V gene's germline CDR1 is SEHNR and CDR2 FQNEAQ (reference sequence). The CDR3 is CASSLRTGVLNYGYTF. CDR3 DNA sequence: TGTGCCAGCAGTTTGAGGACAGGGGTCCTTAACTATGGCTACACCTTC. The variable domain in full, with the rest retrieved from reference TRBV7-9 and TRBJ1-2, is DTGVSQNPRHKITKRGQNVTFRCDPISEHNRLYWYRQTLGQGPEFLTYFQNEAQLEKSRLLSDRFSAERPKGSFSTLEIQRTEQGDSAMYLCASSLRTGVLNYGYTFGSGTRLTVV.

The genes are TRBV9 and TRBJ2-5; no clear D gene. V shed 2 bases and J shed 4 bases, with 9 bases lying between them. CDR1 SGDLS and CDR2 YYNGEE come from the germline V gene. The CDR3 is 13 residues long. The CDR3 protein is CASSVSPSETQYF. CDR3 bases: TGTGCCAGCAGCGTTTCTCCCTCAGAGACCCAGTACTTC. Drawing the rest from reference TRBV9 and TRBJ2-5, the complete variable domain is DSGVTQTPKHLITATGQRVTLRCSPRSGDLSVYWYQQSLDQGLQFLIQYYNGEERAKGNILERFSAQQFPDLHSELNLSSLELGDSALYFCASSVSPSETQYFGPGTRLLVL.

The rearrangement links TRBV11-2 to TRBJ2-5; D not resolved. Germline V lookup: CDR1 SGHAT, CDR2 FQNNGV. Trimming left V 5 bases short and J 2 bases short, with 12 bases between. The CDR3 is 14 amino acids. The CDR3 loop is CASSSTSSQETQYF. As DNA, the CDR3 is TGTGCCAGCAGCAGTACGAGTAGTCAAGAGACCCAGTACTTC.

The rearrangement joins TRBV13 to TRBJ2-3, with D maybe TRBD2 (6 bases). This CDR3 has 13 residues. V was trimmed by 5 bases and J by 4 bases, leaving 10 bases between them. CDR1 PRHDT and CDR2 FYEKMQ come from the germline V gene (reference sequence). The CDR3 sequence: CASSLSGPDTQYF. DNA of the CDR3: TGTGCCAGCAGCCTTAGCGGCCCAGATACGCAGTATTTT.

CDR3 region: CASSQDSNGLYGYTF. The CDR3 DNA follows: TGTGCCAGCAGCCAAGATAGTAACGGACTCTATGGCTACACCTTC. The V call is TRBV3-1 (or the pseudogene TRBV3-2), the J call TRBJ1-2; D unclear. CDR1 is LGHDT, CDR2 YNNKEL, per germline (reference sequence). Trimming stripped 0 bases from V and 4 bases from J, with 12 bases between. CDR3 length: 15 amino acids.

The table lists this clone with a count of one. The CDR3 DNA sequence: TGTGCCATCAGTAGAGGACAGGACTATGGCTACACCTTC. Its protein product is CAISRGQDYGYTF. The chain employs TRBV10-3 and TRBJ1-2; 7 bases are shared with TRBD1. V trimming: 5 bases; J trimming: 3 bases; junction bases outside the gene matches: 3. This CDR3 region has 13 residues. Germline values: CDR1 ENHRY, CDR2 SYGVKD.

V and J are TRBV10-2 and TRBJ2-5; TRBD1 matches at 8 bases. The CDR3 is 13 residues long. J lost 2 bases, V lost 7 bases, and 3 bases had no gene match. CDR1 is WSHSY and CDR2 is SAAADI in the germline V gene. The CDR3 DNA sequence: TGCGCCAGCACTCGACAGGGGCAAGAGACCCAGTACTTC. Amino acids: CASTRQGQETQYF.

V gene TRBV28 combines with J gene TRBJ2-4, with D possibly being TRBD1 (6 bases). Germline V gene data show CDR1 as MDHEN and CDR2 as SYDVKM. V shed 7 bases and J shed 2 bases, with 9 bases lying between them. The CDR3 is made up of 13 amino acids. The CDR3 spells CASNGQTKNIQYF. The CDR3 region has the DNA TGTGCCAGCAACGGACAGACCAAAAACATTCAGTACTTC.

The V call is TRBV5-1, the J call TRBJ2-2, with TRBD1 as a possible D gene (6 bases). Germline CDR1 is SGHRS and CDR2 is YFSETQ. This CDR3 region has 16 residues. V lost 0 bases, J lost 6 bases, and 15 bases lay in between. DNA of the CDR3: TGCGCCAGCAGCTTGGGGTCGTCAGGGGTTCCCGGGGAGCTGTTTTTT. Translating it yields CASSLGSSGVPGELFF.

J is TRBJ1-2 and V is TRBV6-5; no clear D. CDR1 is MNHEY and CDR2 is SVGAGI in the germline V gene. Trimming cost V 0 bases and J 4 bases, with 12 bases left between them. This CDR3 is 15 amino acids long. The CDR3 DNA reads TGTGCCAGCAGTTACTCCCTCTTCGGTGCCTATGGCTACACCTTC. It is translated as CASSYSLFGAYGYTF.

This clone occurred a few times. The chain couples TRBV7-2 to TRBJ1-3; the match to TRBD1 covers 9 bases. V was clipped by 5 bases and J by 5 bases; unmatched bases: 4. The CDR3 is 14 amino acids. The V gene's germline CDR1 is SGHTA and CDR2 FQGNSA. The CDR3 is CASSPGTGRNTIYF. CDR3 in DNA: TGTGCCAGCAGCCCCGGGACAGGGCGAAACACCATATATTTT.

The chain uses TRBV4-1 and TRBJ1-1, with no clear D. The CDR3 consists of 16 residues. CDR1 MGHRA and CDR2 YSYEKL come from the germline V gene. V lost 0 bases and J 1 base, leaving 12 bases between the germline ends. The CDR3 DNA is TGCGCCAGCAGCCAAGATTCAGCTGGAGGGAACACTGAAGCTTTCTTT. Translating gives CASSQDSAGGNTEAFF.

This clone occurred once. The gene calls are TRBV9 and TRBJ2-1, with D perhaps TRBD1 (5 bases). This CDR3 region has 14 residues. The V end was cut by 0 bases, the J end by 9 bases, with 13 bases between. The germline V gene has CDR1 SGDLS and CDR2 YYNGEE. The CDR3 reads CASSVGRAAREQFF. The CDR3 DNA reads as TGTGCCAGCAGCGTAGGCAGGGCTGCTCGTGAGCAGTTCTTC.

Here the CDR3 DNA reads TGTGCCATCAGTGATTTCAGGGAAACGAACACCGGGGAGCTGTTTTTT. Protein: CAISDFRETNTGELFF. This chain joins TRBV10-3 and TRBJ2-2; TRBD1 might be the D (5 bases). Looked up from germline, CDR1 is ENHRY and CDR2 is SYGVKD. The CDR3 has 16 residues. Trimming took 3 bases from V and 0 from J, leaving 11 bases between them.

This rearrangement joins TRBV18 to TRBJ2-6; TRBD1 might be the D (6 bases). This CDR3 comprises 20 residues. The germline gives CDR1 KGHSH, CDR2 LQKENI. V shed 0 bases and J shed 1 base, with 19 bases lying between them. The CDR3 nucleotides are TGTGCCAGCTCACCACCGCCAGGGGATTACAAATTTTCTGGGGCCAACGTCCTGACTTTC. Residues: CASSPPPGDYKFSGANVLTF.

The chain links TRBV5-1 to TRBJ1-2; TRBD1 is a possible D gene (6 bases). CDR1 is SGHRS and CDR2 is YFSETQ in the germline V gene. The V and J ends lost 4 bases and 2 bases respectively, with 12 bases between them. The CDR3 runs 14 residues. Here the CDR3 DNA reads TGCGCCAGCAGCCGACCCGGACAGAACTATGGCTACACCTTC. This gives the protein CASSRPGQNYGYTF. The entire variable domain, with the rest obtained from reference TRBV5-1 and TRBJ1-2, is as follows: KAGVTQTPRYLIKTRGQQVTLSCSPISGHRSVSWYQQTPGQGLQFLFEYFSETQRNKGNFPGRFSGRQFSNSRSEMNVSTLELGDSALYLCASSRPGQNYGYTFGSGTRLTVV.

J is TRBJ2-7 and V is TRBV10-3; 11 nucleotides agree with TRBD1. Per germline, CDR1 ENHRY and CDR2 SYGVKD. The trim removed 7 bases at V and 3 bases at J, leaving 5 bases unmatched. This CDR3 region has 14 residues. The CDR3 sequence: CAITPGQGDYEQYF. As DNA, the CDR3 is TGTGCCATCACTCCGGGACAGGGGGACTACGAGCAGTACTTC.

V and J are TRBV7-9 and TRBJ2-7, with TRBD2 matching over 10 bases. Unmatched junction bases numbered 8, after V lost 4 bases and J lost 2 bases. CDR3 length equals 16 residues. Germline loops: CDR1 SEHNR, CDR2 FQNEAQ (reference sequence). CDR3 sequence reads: CASSSISGGLPYEQYF. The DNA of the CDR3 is TGTGCCAGCAGCTCCATTAGCGGGGGGCTGCCCTACGAGCAGTACTTC.

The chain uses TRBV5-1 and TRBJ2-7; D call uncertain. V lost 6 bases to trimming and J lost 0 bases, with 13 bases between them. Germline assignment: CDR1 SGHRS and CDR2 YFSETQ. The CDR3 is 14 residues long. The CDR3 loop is CASNREASSYEQYF. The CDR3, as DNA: TGCGCCAGCAACCGAGAGGCAAGCTCCTACGAGCAGTACTTC.

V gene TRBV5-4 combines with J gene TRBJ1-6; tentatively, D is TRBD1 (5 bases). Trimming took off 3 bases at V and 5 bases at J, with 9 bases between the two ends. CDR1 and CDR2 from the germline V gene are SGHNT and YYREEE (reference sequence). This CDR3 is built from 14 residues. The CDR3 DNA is TGTGCCAGCAGCTCGGCAGGGAATAATTCACCCCTCCACTTT. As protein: CASSSAGNNSPLHF.

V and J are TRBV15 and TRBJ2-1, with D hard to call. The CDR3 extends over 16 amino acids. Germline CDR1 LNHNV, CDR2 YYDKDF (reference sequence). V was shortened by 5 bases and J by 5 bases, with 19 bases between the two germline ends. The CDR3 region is CATSAGPGGHNNEQFF. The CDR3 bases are TGTGCCACCAGCGCCGGCCCGGGTGGTCATAACAATGAGCAGTTCTTC.

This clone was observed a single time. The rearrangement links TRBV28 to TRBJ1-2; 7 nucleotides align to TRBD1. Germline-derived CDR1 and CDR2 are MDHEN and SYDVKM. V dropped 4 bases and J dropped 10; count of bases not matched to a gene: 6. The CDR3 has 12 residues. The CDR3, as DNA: TGTGCCAGCAGTTGGGGGGACAGCCCCTACACCTTC. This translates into CASSWGDSPYTF.

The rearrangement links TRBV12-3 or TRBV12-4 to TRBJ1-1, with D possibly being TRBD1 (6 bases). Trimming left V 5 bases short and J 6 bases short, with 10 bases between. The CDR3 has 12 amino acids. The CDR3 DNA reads TGTGCCAGCAGTAAAGAGGGGGCTGAAGCTTTCTTT. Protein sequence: CASSKEGAEAFF.

Here the CDR3 DNA reads TGTGCCAGCAGCGTAGTTCAGGGAGGTCGAACCGGGGAGCTGTTTTTT. Translation: CASSVVQGGRTGELFF. The rearrangement uses TRBV9 and TRBJ2-2; a possible D gene is TRBD2 (6 bases). V was shortened by 0 bases and J by 5 bases, with 14 bases between the two germline ends. Germline V gene sequence: CDR1 SGDLS, CDR2 YYNGEE. The CDR3 has 16 residues. Variable domain in full (rest from reference TRBV9 and TRBJ2-2): DSGVTQTPKHLITATGQRVTLRCSPRSGDLSVYWYQQSLDQGLQFLIQYYNGEERAKGNILERFSAQQFPDLHSELNLSSLELGDSALYFCASSVVQGGRTGELFFGEGSRLTVL.

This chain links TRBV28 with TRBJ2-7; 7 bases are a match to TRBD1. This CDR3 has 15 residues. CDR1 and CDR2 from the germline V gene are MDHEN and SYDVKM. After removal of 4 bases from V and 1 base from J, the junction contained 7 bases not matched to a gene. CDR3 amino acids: CASSSTGAPSYEQYF. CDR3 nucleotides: TGTGCCAGCAGTTCCACAGGGGCTCCATCCTACGAGCAGTACTTC.

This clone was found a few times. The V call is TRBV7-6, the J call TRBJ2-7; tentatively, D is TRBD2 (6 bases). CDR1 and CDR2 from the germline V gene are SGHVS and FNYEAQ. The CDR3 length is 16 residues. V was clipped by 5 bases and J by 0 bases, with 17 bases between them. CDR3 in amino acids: CASSRTSGTRSYEQYF. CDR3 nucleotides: TGTGCCAGCAGCCGAACCTCCGGGACTCGCTCCTACGAGCAGTACTTC. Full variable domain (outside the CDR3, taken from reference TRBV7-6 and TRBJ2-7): GAGVSQSPRYKVTKRGQDVALRCDPISGHVSLYWYRQALGQGPEFLTYFNYEAQQDKSGLPNDRFSAERPEGSISTLTIQRTEQRDSAMYRCASSRTSGTRSYEQYFGPGTRLTVT.

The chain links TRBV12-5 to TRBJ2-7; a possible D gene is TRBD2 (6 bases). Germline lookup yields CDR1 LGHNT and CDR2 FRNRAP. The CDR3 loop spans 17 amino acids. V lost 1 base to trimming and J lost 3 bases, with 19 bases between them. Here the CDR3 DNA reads TGTGCTAGTGGTTTGGGCTCGAAGCGGGCAGACAGCTACGAGCAGTACTTC. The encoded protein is CASGLGSKRADSYEQYF.

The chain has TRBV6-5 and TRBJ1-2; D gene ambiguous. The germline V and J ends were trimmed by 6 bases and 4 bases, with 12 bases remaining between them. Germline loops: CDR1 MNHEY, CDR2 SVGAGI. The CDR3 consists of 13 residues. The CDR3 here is CASSPSFSYGYTF. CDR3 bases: TGTGCCAGCAGCCCCTCCTTTAGCTATGGCTACACCTTC.

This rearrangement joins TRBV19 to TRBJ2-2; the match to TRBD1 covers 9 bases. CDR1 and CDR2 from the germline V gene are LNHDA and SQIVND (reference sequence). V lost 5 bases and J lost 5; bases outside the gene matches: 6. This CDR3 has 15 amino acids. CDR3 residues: CASSPNRGQTGELFF. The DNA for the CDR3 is TGTGCCAGTAGTCCGAACAGGGGGCAGACCGGGGAGCTGTTTTTT.

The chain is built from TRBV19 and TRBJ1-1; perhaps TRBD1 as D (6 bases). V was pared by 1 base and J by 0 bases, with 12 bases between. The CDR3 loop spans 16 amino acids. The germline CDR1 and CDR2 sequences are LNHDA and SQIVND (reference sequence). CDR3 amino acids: CASSIGGQDMNTEAFF. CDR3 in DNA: TGTGCCAGTAGTATAGGGGGACAAGACATGAACACTGAAGCTTTCTTT.

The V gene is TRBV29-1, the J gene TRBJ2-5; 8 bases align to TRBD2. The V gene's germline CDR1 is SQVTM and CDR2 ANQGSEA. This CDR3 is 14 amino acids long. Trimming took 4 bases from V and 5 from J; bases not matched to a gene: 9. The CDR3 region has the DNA TGCAGCGTTGTAGCGGGGCTCACTGGTGAGACCCAGTACTTC. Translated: CSVVAGLTGETQYF.

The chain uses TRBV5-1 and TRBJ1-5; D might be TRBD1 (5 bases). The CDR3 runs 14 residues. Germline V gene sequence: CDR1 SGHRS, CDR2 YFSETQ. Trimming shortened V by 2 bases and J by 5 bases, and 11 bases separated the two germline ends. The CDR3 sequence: CASSLSGQDQPQHF. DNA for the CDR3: TGCGCCAGCAGCTTATCAGGGCAGGATCAGCCCCAGCATTTT.